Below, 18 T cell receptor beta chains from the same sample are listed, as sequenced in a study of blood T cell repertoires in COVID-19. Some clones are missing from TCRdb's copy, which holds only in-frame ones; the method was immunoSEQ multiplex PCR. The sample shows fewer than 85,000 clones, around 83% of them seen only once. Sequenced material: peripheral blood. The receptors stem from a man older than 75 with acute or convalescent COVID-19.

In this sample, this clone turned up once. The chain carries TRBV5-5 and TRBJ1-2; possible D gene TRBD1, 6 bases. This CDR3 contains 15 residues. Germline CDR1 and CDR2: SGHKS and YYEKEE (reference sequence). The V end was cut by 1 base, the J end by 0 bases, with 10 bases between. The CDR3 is CASSLLGATNYGYTF. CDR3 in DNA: TGTGCCAGCAGCTTGTTGGGGGCGACTAACTATGGCTACACCTTC.

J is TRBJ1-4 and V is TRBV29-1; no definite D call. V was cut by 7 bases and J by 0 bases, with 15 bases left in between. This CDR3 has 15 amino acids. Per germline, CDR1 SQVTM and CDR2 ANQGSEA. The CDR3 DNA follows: TGCAGCGCTACCACGCCGGCGGCAACTAATGAAAAACTGTTTTTT. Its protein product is CSATTPAATNEKLFF.

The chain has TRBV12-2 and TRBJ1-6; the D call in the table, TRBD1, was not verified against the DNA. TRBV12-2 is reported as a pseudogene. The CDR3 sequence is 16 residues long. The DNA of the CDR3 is TGTGCAAGTCGCTTGGCCGGGACAGGCACTAATTCACCCCTCCACTTT. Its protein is CASRLAGTGTNSPLHF.

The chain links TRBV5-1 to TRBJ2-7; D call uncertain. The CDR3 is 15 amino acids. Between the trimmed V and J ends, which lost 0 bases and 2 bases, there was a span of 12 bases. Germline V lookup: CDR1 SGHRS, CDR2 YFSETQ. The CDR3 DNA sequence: TGCGCCAGCAGCTTGGGCGGCAGAGGAGCCTACGAGCAGTACTTC. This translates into CASSLGGRGAYEQYF.

CDR3 sequence (DNA): TGTGCCAGCAGTTTAAACAGGGCAGGGGAGACCCAGTACTTC. It yields the protein CASSLNRAGETQYF. This chain joins TRBV27 and TRBJ2-5, with D possibly being TRBD1 (6 bases). The CDR3 spans 14 residues. V was shortened by 2 bases and J by 5 bases, with 12 bases between the two germline ends. The germline CDR1 and CDR2 sequences are MNHEY and SMNVEV (reference sequence).

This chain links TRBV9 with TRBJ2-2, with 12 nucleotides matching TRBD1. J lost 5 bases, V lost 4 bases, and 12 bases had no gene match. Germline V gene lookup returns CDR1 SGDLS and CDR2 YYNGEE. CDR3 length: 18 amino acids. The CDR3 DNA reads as TGTGCCAGCAGCCCACGACCAATGGGACAGGGGGCAACCGGGGAGCTGTTTTTT. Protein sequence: CASSPRPMGQGATGELFF.

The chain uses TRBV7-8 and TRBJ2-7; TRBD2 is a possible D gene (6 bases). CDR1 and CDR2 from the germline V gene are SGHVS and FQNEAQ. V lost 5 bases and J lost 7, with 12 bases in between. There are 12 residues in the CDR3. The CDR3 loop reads CASSPPGVEQYF. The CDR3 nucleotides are TGTGCCAGCAGCCCCCCGGGGGTTGAGCAGTACTTC.

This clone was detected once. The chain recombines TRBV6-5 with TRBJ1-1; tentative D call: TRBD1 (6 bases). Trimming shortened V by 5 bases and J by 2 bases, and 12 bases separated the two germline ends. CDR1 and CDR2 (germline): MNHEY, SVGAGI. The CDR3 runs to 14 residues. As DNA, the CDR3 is TGTGCCAGCAGTCTCCGACAGGCTAACACTGAAGCTTTCTTT. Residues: CASSLRQANTEAFF.

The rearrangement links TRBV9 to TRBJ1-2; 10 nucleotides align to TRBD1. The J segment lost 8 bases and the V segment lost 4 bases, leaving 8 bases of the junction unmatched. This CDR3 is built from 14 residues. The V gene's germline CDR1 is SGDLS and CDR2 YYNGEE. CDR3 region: CASSSWTGGMGYTF. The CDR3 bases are TGTGCCAGCAGCTCTTGGACAGGGGGAATGGGCTACACCTTC.

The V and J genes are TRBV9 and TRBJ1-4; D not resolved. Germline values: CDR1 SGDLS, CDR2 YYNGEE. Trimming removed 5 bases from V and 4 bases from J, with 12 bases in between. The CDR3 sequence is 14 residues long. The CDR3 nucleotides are TGTGCCAGCAGTCCCGGGTCCTTTAATGAAAAACTGTTTTTT. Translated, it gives CASSPGSFNEKLFF. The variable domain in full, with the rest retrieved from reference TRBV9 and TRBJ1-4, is DSGVTQTPKHLITATGQRVTLRCSPRSGDLSVYWYQQSLDQGLQFLIQYYNGEERAKGNILERFSAQQFPDLHSELNLSSLELGDSALYFCASSPGSFNEKLFFGSGTQLSVL.

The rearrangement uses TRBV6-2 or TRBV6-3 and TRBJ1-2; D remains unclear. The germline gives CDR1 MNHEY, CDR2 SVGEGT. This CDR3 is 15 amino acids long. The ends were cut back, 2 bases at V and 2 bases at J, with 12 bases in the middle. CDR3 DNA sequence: TGTGCCAGCAGTTACACTACCGGAGGGAACTATGGCTACACCTTC. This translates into CASSYTTGGNYGYTF.

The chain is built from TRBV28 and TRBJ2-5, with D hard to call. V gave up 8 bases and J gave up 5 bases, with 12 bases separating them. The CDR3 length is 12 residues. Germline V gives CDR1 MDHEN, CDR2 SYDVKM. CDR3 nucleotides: TGTGCCAGCTCCTCTGTACGGGAGACCCAGTACTTC. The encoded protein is CASSSVRETQYF.

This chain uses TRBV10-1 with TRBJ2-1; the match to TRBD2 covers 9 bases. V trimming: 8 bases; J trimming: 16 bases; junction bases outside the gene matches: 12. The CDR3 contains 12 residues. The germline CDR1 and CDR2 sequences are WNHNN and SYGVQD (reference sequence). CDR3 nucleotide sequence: TGCGCCAGCGGAAGGCGGGAGGGCCCTCTCTTCTTC. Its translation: CASGRREGPLFF.

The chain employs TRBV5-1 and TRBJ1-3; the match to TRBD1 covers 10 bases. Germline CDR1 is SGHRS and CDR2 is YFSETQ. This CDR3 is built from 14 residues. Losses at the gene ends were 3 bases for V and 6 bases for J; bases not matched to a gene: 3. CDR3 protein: CASSWTGGENTIYF. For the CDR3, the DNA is TGCGCCAGCAGCTGGACAGGGGGTGAAAACACCATATATTTT.

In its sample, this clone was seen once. CDR3 amino acids: CSVEGLAGGYGTGELFF. The CDR3, as DNA: TGCAGCGTTGAAGGGCTAGCGGGAGGGTACGGGACCGGGGAGCTGTTTTTT. The V call is TRBV29-1, the J call TRBJ2-2; 12 bases are a match to TRBD2. J was trimmed by 5 bases and V by 1 base; bases with no gene match: 8. This CDR3 region has 17 residues. Germline CDR1 reads SQVTM; CDR2 reads ANQGSEA.

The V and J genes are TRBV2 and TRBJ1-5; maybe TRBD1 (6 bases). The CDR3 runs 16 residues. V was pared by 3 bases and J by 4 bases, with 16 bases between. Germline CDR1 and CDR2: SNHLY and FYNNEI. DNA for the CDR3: TGTGCCAGCAGTGAGAGGGGGAGGGAAGGAAATCAGCCCCAGCATTTT. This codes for CASSERGREGNQPQHF.

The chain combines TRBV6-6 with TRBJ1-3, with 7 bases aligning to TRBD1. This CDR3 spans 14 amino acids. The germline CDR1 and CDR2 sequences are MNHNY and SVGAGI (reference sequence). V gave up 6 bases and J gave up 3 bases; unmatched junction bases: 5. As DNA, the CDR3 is TGTGCCAGCAGGTCGGGACAGAATGGAAACACCATATATTTT. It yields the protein CASRSGQNGNTIYF.

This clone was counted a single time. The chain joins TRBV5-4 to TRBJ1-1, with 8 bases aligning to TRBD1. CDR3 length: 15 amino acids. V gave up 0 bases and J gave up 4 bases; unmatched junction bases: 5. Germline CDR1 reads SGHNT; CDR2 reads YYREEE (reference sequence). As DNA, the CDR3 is TGTGCCAGCAGCTTGGGCGGAACAGGGGGCACTGAAGCTTTCTTT. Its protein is CASSLGGTGGTEAFF.